The 31 T cell receptor beta chains reported below all come from one sample, sequenced in a study of CD8+ T cells in alopecia areata. Treatment of the sample: oral pan-JAK inhibitor, 5-10 mg twice daily. Extraction of RNA preceded its reverse transcription into cDNA, which served as the sequencing template. Produced via immunoSEQ multiplex PCR; TCRdb's table is partial and in-frame only. In the table there are more than 90,000 clones, around 60% of which are singletons. The sample here was CD8+ T cells sorted from blood, taken at week 4, from a patient treated with tofacitinib. These receptors all stem from a human donor with alopecia areata.

V usage is TRBV7-9 and J usage is TRBJ2-7; D might be TRBD1 or TRBD2, each matching 5 bases. This CDR3 has 12 amino acids. The germline V and J ends were trimmed by 8 bases and 2 bases, with 10 bases remaining between them. Germline lookup yields CDR1 SEHNR and CDR2 FQNEAQ (reference sequence). CDR3 in amino acids: CASAGTAYEQYF. The CDR3 DNA reads TGTGCCAGCGCCGGGACGGCCTACGAGCAGTACTTC.

This chain links TRBV7-8 with TRBJ2-7; the D gene is possibly TRBD1 (6 bases). The V gene lost 5 bases and the J gene lost 2 bases, with 16 bases spanning the gap. Per germline, CDR1 SGHVS and CDR2 FQNEAQ. The CDR3 totals 15 residues. CDR3 nucleotides: TGTGCCAGCAGCCGATCCGACAGGTTCCCCTACGAGCAGTACTTC. Amino acid sequence: CASSRSDRFPYEQYF.

This clone was detected a few times. The chain links TRBV4-1 to TRBJ2-5, with D perhaps TRBD1 or TRBD2 (5 bases each). This CDR3 region has 16 residues. Looked up from germline, CDR1 is MGHRA and CDR2 is YSYEKL. The ends were cut back, 0 bases at V and 4 bases at J, with 15 bases in the middle. The CDR3 DNA reads as TGCGCCAGCAGCCAAGATGGGGACGGACCCGGAGAGACCCAGTACTTC. Translation gives CASSQDGDGPGETQYF.

This chain links TRBV4-3 with TRBJ2-7, with D possibly TRBD2 on 6 matching bases. This CDR3 is 14 amino acids long. V gave up 0 bases and J gave up 3 bases, with 9 bases separating them. Germline V gene data show CDR1 as LGHNA and CDR2 as YSLEER. The CDR3 coding sequence is TGCGCCAGCAGCCAAGATCTCGGGGGCTACGAGCAGTACTTC. This sequence encodes CASSQDLGGYEQYF.

This clone was recorded a few times. The chain links TRBV29-1 to TRBJ2-1; 10 bases line up with TRBD1. V lost 7 bases, J lost 2 bases, and 8 bases stayed unmatched. Germline assignment: CDR1 SQVTM and CDR2 ANQGSEA. This CDR3 is 15 amino acids long. CDR3 residues: CSGRVGTGAYNEQFF. The CDR3 nucleotides read TGCAGCGGACGAGTGGGGACAGGGGCCTACAATGAGCAGTTCTTC.

This clone was picked up one time. The rearrangement links TRBV6-6 to TRBJ2-1; 7 nucleotides agree with TRBD2. The germline gives CDR1 MNHNY, CDR2 SVGAGI (reference sequence). The CDR3 spans 15 residues. The V segment lost 2 bases and the J segment 6 bases; nucleotides outside the gene matches: 7. CDR3 sequence: CASSYNVGGVNEQFF. CDR3 DNA sequence: TGTGCCAGCAGTTACAATGTGGGGGGGGTCAATGAGCAGTTCTTC.

This clone has more than one count but fewer than ten. The chain combines TRBV5-1 with TRBJ2-1, with 15 bases matching TRBD2. Per germline, CDR1 SGHRS and CDR2 YFSETQ. Losses at the gene ends were 3 bases for V and 5 bases for J; bases not matched to a gene: 6. This CDR3 has 17 amino acids. The CDR3 DNA reads TGCGCCAGCAGCTCCCAAGGGACTAGCGGGGGGAACAATGAGCAGTTCTTC. Translated, it gives CASSSQGTSGGNNEQFF. Using reference TRBV5-1 and TRBJ2-1 for the parts outside the CDR3, the full variable domain is KAGVTQTPRYLIKTRGQQVTLSCSPISGHRSVSWYQQTPGQGLQFLFEYFSETQRNKGNFPGRFSGRQFSNSRSEMNVSTLELGDSALYLCASSSQGTSGGNNEQFFGPGTRLTVL.

V usage is TRBV28 and J usage is TRBJ2-1, with 16 bases identical to TRBD2. V was pared by 7 bases and J by 4 bases, with 10 bases of the junction left unmatched. Germline values: CDR1 MDHEN, CDR2 SYDVKM. The CDR3 covers 18 residues. CDR3 loop: CASTFQGLAGGIYNEQFF. The CDR3 DNA sequence: TGTGCCAGCACTTTTCAGGGACTAGCGGGAGGGATTTACAATGAGCAGTTCTTC.

This sequence joins TRBV27 and TRBJ2-7, with D perhaps TRBD2 (6 bases). The V end was cut by 6 bases, the J end by 3 bases, with 9 bases between. Per germline, CDR1 MNHEY and CDR2 SMNVEV (reference sequence). The CDR3 runs to 12 residues. CDR3 DNA sequence: TGTGCCAGCAGCGGGACTCGCTACGAGCAGTACTTC. The encoded protein is CASSGTRYEQYF.

The V gene is TRBV5-1, the J gene TRBJ2-7, with D unclear. V lost 2 bases and J lost 4, with 13 bases in between. CDR3 length: 14 residues. CDR1 is SGHRS, CDR2 YFSETQ, per germline. CDR3 nucleotides: TGCGCCAGCAGCTTAGAAAATCAACCTTACGAGCAGTACTTC. Its protein product is CASSLENQPYEQYF.

V usage is TRBV25-1 and J usage is TRBJ2-1; D could derive from TRBD1 or TRBD2 (7 bases each). This CDR3 is 14 amino acids long. Germline V gene sequence: CDR1 MGHDK, CDR2 SYGVNS. V was trimmed by 1 base and J by 8 bases, leaving 12 bases between them. CDR3 nucleotide sequence: TGTGCCAGCAGTGAATTTGGGAGGGGGCATGAGCAGTTCTTC. This encodes CASSEFGRGHEQFF.

As regards this clone: Other DNA sequences in this sample translate to the same CDR3. The V gene is TRBV30, the J gene TRBJ1-1; tentatively, D is TRBD1 (6 bases). Germline V gives CDR1 GTSNPN, CDR2 SVGIG (reference sequence). CDR3 length: 11 residues. The V and J ends lost 3 bases and 8 bases respectively, with 10 bases between them. The CDR3 reads CAWSWGAEAFF. The CDR3 DNA follows: TGTGCCTGGAGCTGGGGGGCAGAAGCTTTCTTT.

The chain is built from TRBV7-9 and TRBJ2-3, with D maybe TRBD1 (6 bases). The CDR3 totals 14 residues. Germline V gives CDR1 SEHNR, CDR2 FQNEAQ (reference sequence). Trimming took 5 bases from V and 2 from J, leaving 11 bases between them. The CDR3 here is CASSRGQITDTQYF. The CDR3 DNA reads TGTGCCAGCAGCCGAGGACAGATCACAGATACGCAGTATTTT.

The chain combines TRBV7-8 with TRBJ2-5; TRBD2 agrees at 10 bases. The ends lost 2 bases at V and 4 bases at J; junction bases unmatched: 10. The length of the CDR3 is 17 residues. Germline V gene lookup returns CDR1 SGHVS and CDR2 FQNEAQ. The CDR3 nucleotides are TGTGCCAGCAGCTTAATAGCGGGGGGCCGAAGGCGAGAGACCCAGTACTTC. This codes for CASSLIAGGRRRETQYF.

The table lists this clone with a few counts. The CDR3 nucleotides read TGTGCCAGCAGCTTGGGGCAGGGGAGGCAAAACATTCAGTACTTC. The encoded protein is CASSLGQGRQNIQYF. This chain links TRBV5-6 with TRBJ2-4; perhaps D is TRBD1 or TRBD2 (6 bases each). Trimming removed 0 bases at V and 5 bases at J, with 12 bases between. Germline values: CDR1 SGHDT, CDR2 YYEEEE. The CDR3 totals 15 residues.

This chain connects TRBV9 to TRBJ2-5; 10 positions match TRBD2. The germline V gene encodes CDR1 SGDLS and CDR2 YYNGEE. This CDR3 spans 16 amino acids. J lost 3 bases, V lost 4 bases, and 9 bases had no gene match. The CDR3 here is CASSLTAGGPKETQYF. CDR3 sequence (DNA): TGTGCCAGCAGCCTGACAGCGGGAGGGCCGAAAGAGACCCAGTACTTC.

This clone was found once. At one end the junction does not follow the germline gene, possibly because of a read error. The V call is TRBV27, the J call TRBJ1-2, with 12 bases lining up with TRBD1. The CDR3 has 15 amino acids. The V gene's germline CDR1 is MNHEY and CDR2 SMNVEV (reference sequence). The CDR3 is CTSRPGQGAGYGYTF. CDR3 in DNA: TGTACCAGCAGGCCGGGACAGGGGGCCGGCTATGGCTACACCTTC.

The chain links TRBV5-6 to TRBJ2-7; possible D gene TRBD1, 6 bases. V shed 4 bases and J shed 3 bases, with 14 bases lying between them. The CDR3 consists of 14 residues. Germline loops: CDR1 SGHDT, CDR2 YYEEEE. CDR3 bases: TGTGCCAGCAGCGGTGACAGGTTCAACTACGAGCAGTACTTC. Protein: CASSGDRFNYEQYF.

The table lists this clone with a count of one. V gene TRBV29-1 combines with J gene TRBJ2-1; TRBD2 matches 7 bases. Germline V gene lookup returns CDR1 SQVTM and CDR2 ANQGSEA. J gave up 0 bases and V 4 bases, and 6 bases lay outside the gene matches. This CDR3 comprises 15 residues. The CDR3 DNA follows: TGCAGCGTTGTGGCGGGGGACCGCTCCTACAATGAGCAGTTCTTC. It encodes CSVVAGDRSYNEQFF.

This clone turned up a few times. J is TRBJ2-7 and V is TRBV6-5, with TRBD1 identical over 8 bases. Germline V gives CDR1 MNHEY, CDR2 SVGAGI. J lost 6 bases, V lost 2 bases, and 9 bases had no gene match. This CDR3 region has 15 residues. The CDR3 sequence is CASSYRWTGSSEQYF. The CDR3 DNA follows: TGTGCCAGCAGTTACAGGTGGACAGGGAGTAGCGAGCAGTACTTC.

The rearrangement joins TRBV9 to TRBJ2-3; 14 bases match TRBD2. Per the germline V gene, CDR1 is SGDLS and CDR2 is YYNGEE. The V and J ends lost 1 base and 4 bases, in that order; junction bases with no gene match: 8. This CDR3 is 18 amino acids long. The DNA of the CDR3 is TGTGCCAGCAGCGTAAGAGGACTAGCGGGAGGCGTGGCAGATACGCAGTATTTT. Its translation is CASSVRGLAGGVADTQYF.

V usage is TRBV9 and J usage is TRBJ2-7, with no clear D. Germline V CDR1 and CDR2: SGDLS, YYNGEE. The germline V and J ends were trimmed by 4 bases and 7 bases, with 18 bases remaining between them. The CDR3 runs 14 residues. The CDR3 bases are TGTGCCAGCAGCCCCCTTGAGTCTTGGCGTGAGCAGTACTTC. This translates into CASSPLESWREQYF.

On this clone itself: The same CDR3 can be traced to other DNA sequences in this sample. The rearrangement joins TRBV6-5 to TRBJ2-7; 7 bases map to TRBD1. Germline V gene data show CDR1 as MNHEY and CDR2 as SVGAGI. CDR3 length: 14 amino acids. J was trimmed by 4 bases and V by 3 bases; bases with no gene match: 6. CDR3 residues: CASSYGQVLYEQYF. In DNA form, the CDR3 reads TGTGCCAGCAGTTATGGACAGGTCTTATACGAGCAGTACTTC.

This clone was detected only a few times. V gene TRBV9 combines with J gene TRBJ2-1; unclear D gene. The CDR3 length is 14 residues. The germline CDR1 and CDR2 sequences are SGDLS and YYNGEE. Trimming left V 0 bases short and J 6 bases short, with 10 bases between. Written as DNA, the CDR3 is TGTGCCAGCAGCGTAGGTGGCGGTTTCAATGAGCAGTTCTTC. Protein product: CASSVGGGFNEQFF.

This rearrangement joins TRBV27 to TRBJ1-4, with D unresolved. The V gene's germline CDR1 is MNHEY and CDR2 SMNVEV (reference sequence). V was trimmed by 3 bases and J by 4 bases, leaving 9 bases between them. This CDR3 spans 14 amino acids. The CDR3 DNA sequence: TGTGCCAGCAGTTTGGTGGGCGGTAATGAAAAACTGTTTTTT. This gives the protein CASSLVGGNEKLFF.

The chain joins TRBV7-9 to TRBJ1-2; D perhaps matches TRBD1 (6 bases). Germline loops: CDR1 SEHNR, CDR2 FQNEAQ (reference sequence). This CDR3 contains 15 residues. The V and J ends lost 2 bases and 8 bases respectively, with 18 bases between them. The CDR3: CASSLPTAGGNGYTF. CDR3 sequence (DNA): TGTGCCAGCAGCTTACCGACGGCCGGGGGCAACGGCTACACCTTC. Looking up the rest from reference TRBV7-9 and TRBJ1-2 gives the full variable domain: DTGVSQNPRHKITKRGQNVTFRCDPISEHNRLYWYRQTLGQGPEFLTYFQNEAQLEKSRLLSDRFSAERPKGSFSTLEIQRTEQGDSAMYLCASSLPTAGGNGYTFGSGTRLTVV.

The chain couples TRBV6-5 to TRBJ2-2; D uncertain. CDR3 length: 14 amino acids. Trimming shortened V by 2 bases and J by 5 bases, and 9 bases separated the two germline ends. In germline, CDR1 is MNHEY, CDR2 SVGAGI. The DNA for the CDR3 is TGTGCCAGCAGTTACGGGCCTGGGACCGGGGAGCTGTTTTTT. Translating gives CASSYGPGTGELFF.

Notes on this clone: Different DNA sequences within this sample yield the same CDR3. The chain has TRBV4-1 and TRBJ1-5, with D uncertain. The CDR3 is 13 amino acids. Trimming shortened V by 0 bases and J by 4 bases, and 4 bases separated the two germline ends. The germline gives CDR1 MGHRA, CDR2 YSYEKL. In nucleotides, the CDR3 is TGCGCCAGCAGCCAAGATCGTAATCAGCCCCAGCATTTT. Amino acids: CASSQDRNQPQHF.

The chain has TRBV5-6 and TRBJ2-4; 11 bases align to TRBD2. V trimming: 1 base; J trimming: 8 bases; junction bases outside the gene matches: 17. The CDR3 has 19 amino acids. From germline, CDR1 is SGHDT and CDR2 YYEEEE. The CDR3 here is CASSLPSRGASGRFDIQYF. Here the CDR3 DNA reads TGTGCCAGCAGCTTGCCTTCTAGGGGTGCTAGCGGGAGGTTTGACATTCAGTACTTC.

The chain is built from TRBV5-1 and TRBJ2-7; 14 bases agree with TRBD2. Germline V gene sequence: CDR1 SGHRS, CDR2 YFSETQ. CDR3 length: 15 residues. V lost 4 bases to trimming and J lost 5 bases; unmatched junction nucleotides: 5. CDR3 in DNA: TGCGCCAGCAGCGAAGGGACTAGCGGGAGCAACGAGCAGTACTTC. Protein product: CASSEGTSGSNEQYF.

This clone was counted once. This chain uses TRBV30 with TRBJ1-1; D is uncertain. Germline lookup yields CDR1 GTSNPN and CDR2 SVGIG (reference sequence). The CDR3 sequence is 12 residues long. Trimming left V 8 bases short and J 5 bases short, with 15 bases between. The CDR3 DNA follows: TGTGCCGCCCGCGGGGAAGGGACTGAAGCTTTCTTT. It codes for CAARGEGTEAFF.